This TCR beta chain derives from a study of blood T cell repertoires in COVID-19. Study-level background: The United States, Italy and Spain were the sources of the acute and convalescent COVID-19 samples.

CDR3 size: 13 residues. CDR1 is MDHEN and CDR2 is SYDVKM in the germline V gene. V was cut by 2 bases and J by 3 bases, with 7 bases left in between. Participants were placed into cohorts based on the clinical history they reported. Clones were read by immunoSEQ multiplex PCR, and TCRdb kept only the in-frame ones, dropping some. The sample carries 160,000 or so clones, roughly 84% recorded once. The sequence derives from a man aged 45-60 years who had recovered from COVID-19. Material for sequencing was PBMCs or T cells enriched from blood (not recorded which). The J gene is TRBJ1-2, the V gene TRBV28; D call uncertain. The DNA for the CDR3 is TGTGCCAGCAGTTTAGACACAGACTATGGCTACACCTTC. Amino acid sequence: CASSLDTDYGYTF.